This T cell receptor (beta chain) was identified during a study of CD8 T cells in Susac syndrome. Study context: Blood was drawn from patients with Susac syndrome. At that point, they were therapy-naive, on corticosteroids, or on intravenous immunoglobulin alone. Study-level findings and limits: Clonal expansion was not seen in any Susac syndrome CD4+ T cell repertoire.

This CDR3 region has 16 residues. V lost 1 base and J 3 bases, leaving 15 bases between the germline ends. RNA amounts of about 0.5 to 1 ug underwent reverse transcription with random hexamers. From the immunoSEQ multiplex PCR reads, TCRdb called clonotypes with MiXCR, one entry per CDR3 protein. The table lists some 210,000 distinct CDR3 sequences, approximately 94% of them singletons. This clonotype was observed once. Its antigen is as yet unknown. The rearrangement uses TRBV12-3 or TRBV12-4 and TRBJ2-5, with D perhaps matching TRBD1 (7 bases). The material sequenced was CD4+ T cells from PBMCs. The receptor's source is a human donor with Susac syndrome. The chain's CDR3 is CASSLGLGGTEETQYF. The CDR3, as DNA: TGTGCCAGCAGTTTAGGTCTCGGCGGGACAGAAGAGACCCAGTACTTC.